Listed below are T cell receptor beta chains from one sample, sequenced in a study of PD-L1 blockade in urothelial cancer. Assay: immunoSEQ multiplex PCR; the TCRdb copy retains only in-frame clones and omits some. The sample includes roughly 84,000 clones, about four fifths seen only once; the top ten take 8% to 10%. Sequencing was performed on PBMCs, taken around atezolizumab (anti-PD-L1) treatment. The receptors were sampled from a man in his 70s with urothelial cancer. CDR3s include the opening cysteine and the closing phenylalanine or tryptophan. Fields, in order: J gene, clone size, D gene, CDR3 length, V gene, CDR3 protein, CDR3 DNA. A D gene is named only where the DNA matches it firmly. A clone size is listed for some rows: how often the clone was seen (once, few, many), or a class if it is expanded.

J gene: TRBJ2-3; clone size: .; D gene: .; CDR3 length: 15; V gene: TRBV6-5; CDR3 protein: CASSYRGGLADTQYF; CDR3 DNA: TGTGCCAGCAGTTACAGGGGTGGTCTGGCAGATACGCAGTATTTT
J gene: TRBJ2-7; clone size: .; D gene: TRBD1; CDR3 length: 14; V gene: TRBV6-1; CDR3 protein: CASRRDRDTYEQYF; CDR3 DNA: TGTGCCAGCAGGAGGGACAGGGATACCTACGAGCAGTACTTC
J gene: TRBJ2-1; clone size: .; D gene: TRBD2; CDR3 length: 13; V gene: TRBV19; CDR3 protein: CASSASREGEQFF; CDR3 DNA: TGTGCCAGTAGTGCCTCCAGGGAGGGTGAGCAGTTCTTC
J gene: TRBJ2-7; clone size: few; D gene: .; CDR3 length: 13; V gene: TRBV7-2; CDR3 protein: CASSLADRDEQYF; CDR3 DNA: TGTGCCAGCAGCTTAGCGGACAGAGACGAGCAGTACTTC
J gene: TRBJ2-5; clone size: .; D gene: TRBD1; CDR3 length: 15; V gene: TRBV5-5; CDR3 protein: CASSSGQGAWETQYF; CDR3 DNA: TGTGCCAGCAGCTCGGGACAGGGGGCTTGGGAGACCCAGTACTTC
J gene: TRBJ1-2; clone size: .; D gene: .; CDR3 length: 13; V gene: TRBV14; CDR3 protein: CASSQDWASGYTF; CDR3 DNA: TGTGCCAGCAGCCAAGATTGGGCCAGCGGCTACACCTTC
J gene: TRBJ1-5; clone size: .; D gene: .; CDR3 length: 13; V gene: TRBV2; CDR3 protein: CASSMDWNQPQHF; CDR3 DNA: TGTGCCAGCAGCATGGACTGGAATCAGCCCCAGCATTTT
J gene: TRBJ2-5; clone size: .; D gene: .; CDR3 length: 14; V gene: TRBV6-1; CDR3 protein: CASSSRPEGETQYF; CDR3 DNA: TGTGCCAGCAGTTCGCGCCCCGAGGGAGAGACCCAGTACTTC
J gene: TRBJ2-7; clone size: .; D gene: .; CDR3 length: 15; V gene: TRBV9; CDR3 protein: CASSPLVTGVGEQYF; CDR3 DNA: TGTGCCAGCAGCCCCTTAGTTACGGGAGTTGGCGAGCAGTACTTC
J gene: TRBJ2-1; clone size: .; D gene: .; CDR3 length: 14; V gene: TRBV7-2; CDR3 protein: CASSSPTLSDEQFF; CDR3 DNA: TGTGCCAGCAGCTCCCCCACTCTTTCGGATGAGCAGTTCTTC
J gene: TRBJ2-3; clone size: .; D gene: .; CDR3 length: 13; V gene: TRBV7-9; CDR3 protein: CASSLAHTDTQYF; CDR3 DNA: TGTGCCAGCAGCTTGGCCCACACAGATACGCAGTATTTT
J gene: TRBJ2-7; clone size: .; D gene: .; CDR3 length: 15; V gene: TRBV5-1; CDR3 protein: CASSPPAGAVYEQYF; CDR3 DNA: TGCGCCAGCAGCCCGCCGGCGGGGGCGGTCTACGAGCAGTACTTC
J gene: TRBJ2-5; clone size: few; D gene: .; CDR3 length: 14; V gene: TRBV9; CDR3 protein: CASSSLAGKETQYF; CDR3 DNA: TGTGCCAGCAGCTCTCTGGCGGGGAAAGAGACCCAGTACTTC
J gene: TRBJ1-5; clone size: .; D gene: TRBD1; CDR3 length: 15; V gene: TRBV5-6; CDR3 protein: CASSLGQGVGQPQHF; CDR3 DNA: TGTGCCAGCAGCTTGGGGCAGGGGGTAGGTCAGCCCCAGCATTTT
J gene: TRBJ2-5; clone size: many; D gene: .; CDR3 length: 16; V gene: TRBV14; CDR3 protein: CASSQDPPGWRETQYF; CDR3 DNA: TGTGCCAGCAGCCAAGATCCCCCAGGGTGGCGAGAGACCCAGTACTTC
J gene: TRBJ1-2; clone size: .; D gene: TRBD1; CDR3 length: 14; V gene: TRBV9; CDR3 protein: CASSVGQGEGSYTF; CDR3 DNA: TGTGCCAGCAGCGTCGGACAGGGGGAGGGTAGCTACACCTTC
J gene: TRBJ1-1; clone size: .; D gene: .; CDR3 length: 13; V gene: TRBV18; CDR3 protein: CASSIKANTEAFF; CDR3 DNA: TGTGCCAGCTCAATTAAAGCTAACACTGAAGCTTTCTTT
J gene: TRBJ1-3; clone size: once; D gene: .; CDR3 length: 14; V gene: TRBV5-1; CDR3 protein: CASSLGNSGNTIYF; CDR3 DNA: TGCGCCAGCAGCTTGGGTAACTCTGGAAACACCATATATTTT
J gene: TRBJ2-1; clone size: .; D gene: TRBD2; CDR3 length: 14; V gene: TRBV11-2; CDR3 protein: CASSPWGTNAEQFF; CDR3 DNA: TGTGCCAGCAGCCCCTGGGGGACTAATGCTGAGCAGTTCTTC
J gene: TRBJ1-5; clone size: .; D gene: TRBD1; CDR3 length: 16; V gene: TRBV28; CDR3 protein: CASSSGGQGDNQPQHF; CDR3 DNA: TGTGCCAGCAGTTCGGGTGGACAGGGGGATAATCAGCCCCAGCATTTT
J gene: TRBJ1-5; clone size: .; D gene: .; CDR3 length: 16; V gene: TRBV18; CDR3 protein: CASSPPRSSRGQPQHF; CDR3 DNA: TGTGCCAGCTCACCACCGAGGTCTTCCCGCGGACAGCCCCAGCATTTT
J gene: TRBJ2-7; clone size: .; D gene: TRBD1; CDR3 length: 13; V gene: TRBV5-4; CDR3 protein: CASSRDRDGEQYF; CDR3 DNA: TGTGCCAGCAGCCGGGACAGGGATGGAGAGCAGTACTTC
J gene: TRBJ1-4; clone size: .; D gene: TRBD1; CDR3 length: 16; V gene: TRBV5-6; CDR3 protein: CASSRTGTGGGEKLFF; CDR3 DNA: TGTGCCAGCAGCCGAACCGGGACAGGGGGAGGTGAAAAACTGTTTTTT
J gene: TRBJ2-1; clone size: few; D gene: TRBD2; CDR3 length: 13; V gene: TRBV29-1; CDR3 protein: CSVLAGGYNEQFF; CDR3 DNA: TGCAGCGTCCTAGCGGGGGGTTACAATGAGCAGTTCTTC
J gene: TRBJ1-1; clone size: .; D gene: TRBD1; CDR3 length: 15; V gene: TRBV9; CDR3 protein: CASSVDRGPDTEAFF; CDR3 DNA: TGTGCCAGCAGCGTCGACAGGGGGCCGGACACTGAAGCTTTCTTT
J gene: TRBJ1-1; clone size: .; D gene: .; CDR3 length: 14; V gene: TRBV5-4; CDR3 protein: CASSQEVDTPEAFF; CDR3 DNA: TGTGCCAGCAGCCAGGAAGTGGACACTCCCGAAGCTTTCTTT
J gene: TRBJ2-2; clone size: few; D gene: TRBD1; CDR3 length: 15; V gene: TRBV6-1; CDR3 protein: CATEQGAKNTGELFF; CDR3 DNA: TGTGCCACCGAACAGGGGGCAAAGAACACCGGGGAGCTGTTTTTT
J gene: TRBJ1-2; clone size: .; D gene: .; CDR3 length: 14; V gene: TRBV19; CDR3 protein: CASSPTAGSYGYTF; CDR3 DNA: TGTGCCAGTAGTCCAACAGCCGGAAGCTATGGCTACACCTTC